Listed below are T cell receptor beta chains from one sample, sequenced in a study of PD-1 blockade in classical Hodgkin lymphoma. Here immunoSEQ multiplex PCR was the method, and the copy in TCRdb shows in-frame clones only, minus some. The table records 4,000 or so clones, 71% of them present only once. This material consisted of peripheral blood mononuclear cells (PBMCs), taken at baseline. The source is a human donor with classical Hodgkin lymphoma. CDR3s include the opening cysteine and the closing phenylalanine or tryptophan. A D gene is named only where the DNA matches it firmly. The size of a clone is reported for some rows only, either as once, few or many, or as a class for expanded clones.

-,TRBV9,TRBJ2-1,medium-sized,CASSATSYNEQFF,TGTGCCAGCAGTGCTACAAGCTACAATGAGCAGTTCTTC
TRBD1,TRBV19,TRBJ2-5,few,CASTSGQGTETQYF,TGTGCCAGTACCTCGGGACAGGGGACGGAGACCCAGTACTTC
-,TRBV5-8,TRBJ1-1,large,CASSPKGAAGLNTEAFF,TGTGCCAGCAGCCCGAAAGGGGCCGCAGGGTTGAACACTGAAGCTTTCTTT
TRBD2,TRBV7-2,TRBJ2-1,-,CASSLGAGVTHNEQFF,TGTGCCAGCAGCTTAGGTGCGGGAGTGACCCACAATGAGCAGTTCTTC
-,TRBV2,TRBJ2-2,medium-sized,CASSGTEAGELFF,TGTGCCAGCAGTGGCACAGAAGCCGGGGAGCTGTTTTTT
TRBD2,TRBV4-3,TRBJ2-7,-,CASSQVITSGSYEQYF,TGCGCCAGCAGCCAAGTCATAACTAGCGGGAGCTACGAGCAGTACTTC
-,TRBV2,TRBJ2-7,-,CASETPEQGISYEQYF,TGTGCCAGCGAAACGCCAGAGCAGGGGATCTCCTACGAGCAGTACTTC
-,TRBV5-1,TRBJ1-6,-,CASSLIGQSLSPLHF,TGCGCCAGCAGCTTAATAGGACAGTCGCTTTCACCCCTCCACTTT
TRBD2,TRBV18,TRBJ2-1,medium-sized,CASSPLDSGNGEQFF,TGTGCCAGCTCACCACTTGATAGCGGGAACGGTGAGCAGTTCTTC
TRBD2,TRBV9,TRBJ2-2,-,CASSSPSGRAHTGELFF,TGTGCCAGCAGCTCCCCTAGCGGGAGGGCCCACACCGGGGAGCTGTTTTTT
TRBD2,TRBV4-2,TRBJ2-1,-,CASSLTSSSYNEQFF,TGTGCCAGCAGCCTGACTAGCTCGTCGTACAATGAGCAGTTCTTC
-,TRBV5-8,TRBJ1-5,-,CASSGEGRPNQPQHF,TGTGCCAGCAGCGGGGAAGGGCGTCCGAATCAGCCCCAGCATTTT
-,TRBV14,TRBJ1-1,-,CASSPLGGANTEAFF,TGTGCCAGCAGCCCGTTGGGAGGGGCCAACACTGAAGCTTTCTTT
-,TRBV19,TRBJ2-4,-,CASLSRDRRVYF,TGTGCCAGCTTATCCCGGGACCGACGAGTGTACTTC
TRBD2,TRBV28,TRBJ2-7,few,CAVAGVVYEQYF,TGTGCCGTAGCGGGGGTCGTCTACGAGCAGTACTTC
TRBD2,TRBV4-3,TRBJ2-7,-,CASSQESLLAGGRQYF,TGCGCCAGCAGCCAAGAATCATTACTAGCGGGAGGGCGGCAGTACTTC
-,TRBV7-2,TRBJ2-7,-,CASSRRGASNEQYF,TGTGCCAGCAGCCGGAGGGGGGCTAGCAACGAGCAGTACTTC